This T cell receptor beta chain was recovered during a study of blood T cell repertoires in COVID-19. Turning to the study itself: Sources were T cells, B-cell-depleted T cells, or PBMCs; the material itself was cDNA or gDNA.

J gave up 4 bases and V 6 bases, and 5 bases lay outside the gene matches. This CDR3 contains 14 residues. CDR1 and CDR2 from the germline V gene are MNHEY and SVGAGI. Original analysis: Scientists estimated how many nucleated cells there were by amplifying reference gene primers. The assay was immunoSEQ multiplex PCR, and TCRdb's table has in-frame clones only and misses some. Clonal size and the V and J genes are those of that table, whereas D and trimming came from the DNA. The sample lists about 240,000 clones, around nine tenths occurring once. The genes are TRBV6-5 and TRBJ1-2; 10 nucleotides agree with TRBD1. The TCR was taken from a woman aged 70-85 years with active or convalescent COVID-19. Sequencing was carried out using peripheral blood. In DNA form, the CDR3 reads TGTGCCAGCAGCTTGGGACAGGGGACCTATGGCTACACCTTC. Translation: CASSLGQGTYGYTF.